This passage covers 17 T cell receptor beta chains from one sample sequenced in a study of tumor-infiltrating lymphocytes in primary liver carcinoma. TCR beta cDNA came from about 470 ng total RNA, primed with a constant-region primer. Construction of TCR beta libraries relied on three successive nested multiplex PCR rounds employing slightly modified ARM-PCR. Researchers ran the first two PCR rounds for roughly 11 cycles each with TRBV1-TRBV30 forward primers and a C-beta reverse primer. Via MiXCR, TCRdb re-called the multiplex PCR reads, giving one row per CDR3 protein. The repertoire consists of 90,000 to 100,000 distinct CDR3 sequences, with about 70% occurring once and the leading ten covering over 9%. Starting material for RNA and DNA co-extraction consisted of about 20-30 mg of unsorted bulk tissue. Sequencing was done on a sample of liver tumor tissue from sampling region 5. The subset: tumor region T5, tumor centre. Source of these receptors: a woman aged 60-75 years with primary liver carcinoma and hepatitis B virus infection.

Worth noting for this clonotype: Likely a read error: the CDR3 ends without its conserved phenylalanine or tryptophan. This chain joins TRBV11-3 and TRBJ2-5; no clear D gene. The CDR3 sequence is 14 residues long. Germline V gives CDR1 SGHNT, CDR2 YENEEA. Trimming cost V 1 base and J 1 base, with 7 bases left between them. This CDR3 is CASSLGITQETQYL. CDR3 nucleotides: TGTGCCAGCAGCTTAGGAATAACCCAAGAGACCCAGTACCTC.

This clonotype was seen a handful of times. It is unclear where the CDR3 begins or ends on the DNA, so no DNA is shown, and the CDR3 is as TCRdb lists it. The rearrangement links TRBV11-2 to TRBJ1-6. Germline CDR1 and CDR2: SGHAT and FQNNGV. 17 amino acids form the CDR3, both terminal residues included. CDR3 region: CASSFAGGSSYNSPLPF.

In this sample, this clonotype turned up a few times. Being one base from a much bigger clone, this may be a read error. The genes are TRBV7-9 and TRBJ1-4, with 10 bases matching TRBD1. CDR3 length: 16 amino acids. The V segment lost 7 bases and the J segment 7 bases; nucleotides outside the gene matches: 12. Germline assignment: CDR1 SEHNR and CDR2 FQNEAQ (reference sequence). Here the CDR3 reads CASNWGQGPYTEKLFF. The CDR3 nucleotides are TGTGCCAGCAACTGGGGACAGGGGCCGTATACTGAAAAACTGTTTTTT.

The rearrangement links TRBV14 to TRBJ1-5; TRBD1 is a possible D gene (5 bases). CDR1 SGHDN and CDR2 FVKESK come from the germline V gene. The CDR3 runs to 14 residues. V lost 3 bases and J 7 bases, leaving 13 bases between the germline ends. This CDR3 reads CASSHAGTGQPQHF. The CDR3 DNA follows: TGTGCCAGCAGCCATGCGGGGACGGGACAGCCCCAGCATTTT. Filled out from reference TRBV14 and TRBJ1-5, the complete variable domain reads EAGVTQFPSHSVIEKGQTVTLRCDPISGHDNLYWYRRVMGKEIKFLLHFVKESKQDESGMPNNRFLAERTGGTYSTLKVQPAELEDSGVYFCASSHAGTGQPQHFGDGTRLSIL.

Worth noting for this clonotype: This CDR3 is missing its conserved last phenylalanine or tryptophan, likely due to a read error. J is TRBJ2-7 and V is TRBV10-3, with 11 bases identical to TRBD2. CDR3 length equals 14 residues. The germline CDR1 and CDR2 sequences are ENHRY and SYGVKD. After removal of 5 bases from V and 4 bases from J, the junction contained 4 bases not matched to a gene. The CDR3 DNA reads TGTGCCATCAGTCCGACTAGCGGGAAATACGAGCAGTACATC. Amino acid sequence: CAISPTSGKYEQYI.

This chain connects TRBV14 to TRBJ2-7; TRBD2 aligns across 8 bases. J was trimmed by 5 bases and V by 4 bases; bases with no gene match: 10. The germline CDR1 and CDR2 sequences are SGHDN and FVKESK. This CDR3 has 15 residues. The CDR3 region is CASSPMGTSRHEQYF. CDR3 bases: TGTGCCAGCAGCCCCATGGGGACTAGTCGCCACGAGCAGTACTTC.

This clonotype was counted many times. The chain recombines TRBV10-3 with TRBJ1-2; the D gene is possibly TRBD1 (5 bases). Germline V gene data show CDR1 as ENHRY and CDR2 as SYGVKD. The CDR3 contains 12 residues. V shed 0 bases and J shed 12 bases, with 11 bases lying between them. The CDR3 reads CAISESMGLHTF. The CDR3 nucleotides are TGTGCCATCAGTGAGTCGATGGGGCTCCACACCTTC.

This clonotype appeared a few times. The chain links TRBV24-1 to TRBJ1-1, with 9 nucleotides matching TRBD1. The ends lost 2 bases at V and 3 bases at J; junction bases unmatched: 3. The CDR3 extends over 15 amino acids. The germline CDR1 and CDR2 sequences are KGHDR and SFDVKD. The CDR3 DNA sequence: TGTGCCACCAGTGATTCGGGACAGGGCTACACTGAAGCTTTCTTT. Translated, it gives CATSDSGQGYTEAFF.

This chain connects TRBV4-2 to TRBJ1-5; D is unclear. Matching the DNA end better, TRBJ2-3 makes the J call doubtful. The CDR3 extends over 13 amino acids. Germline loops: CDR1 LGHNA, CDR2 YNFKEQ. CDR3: CASSQTAAQPQYF. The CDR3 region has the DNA TGTGCCAGCAGCCAAACAGCTGCTCAGCCCCAGTATTTT.

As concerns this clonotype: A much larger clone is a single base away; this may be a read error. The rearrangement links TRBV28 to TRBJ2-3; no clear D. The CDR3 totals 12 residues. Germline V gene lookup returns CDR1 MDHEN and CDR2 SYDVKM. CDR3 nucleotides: TGTGCCAGCAGTGGATCATCTGATACGCACTATTTT. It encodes CASSGSSDTHYF. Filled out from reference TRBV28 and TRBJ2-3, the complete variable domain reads DVKVTQSSRYLVKRTGEKVFLECVQDMDHENMFWYRQDPGLGLRLIYFSYDVKMKEKGDIPEGYSVSREKKERFSLILESASTNQTSMYLCASSGSSDTHYFGPGTRLTVL.

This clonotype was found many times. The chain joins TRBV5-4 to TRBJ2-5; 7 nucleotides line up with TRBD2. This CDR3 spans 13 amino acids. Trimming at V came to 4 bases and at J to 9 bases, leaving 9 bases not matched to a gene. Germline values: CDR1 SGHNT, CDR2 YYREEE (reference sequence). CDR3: CASSTGTTRAQYF. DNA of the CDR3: TGTGCCAGCAGCACGGGGACTACCAGAGCCCAGTACTTC.

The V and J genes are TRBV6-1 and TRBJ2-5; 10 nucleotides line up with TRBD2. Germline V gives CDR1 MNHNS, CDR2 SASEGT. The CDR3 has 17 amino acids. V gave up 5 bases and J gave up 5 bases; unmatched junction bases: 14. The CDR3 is CASSIRAGGLDLETQYF. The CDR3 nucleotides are TGTGCCAGCAGTATTCGAGCGGGAGGGCTAGACTTGGAGACCCAGTACTTC.

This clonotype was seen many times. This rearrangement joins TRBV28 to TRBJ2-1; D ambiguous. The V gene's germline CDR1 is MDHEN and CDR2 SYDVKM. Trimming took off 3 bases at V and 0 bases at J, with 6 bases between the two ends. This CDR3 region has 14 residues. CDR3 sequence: CASSLASSYNEQFF. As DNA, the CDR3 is TGTGCCAGCAGTTTGGCGAGCTCCTACAATGAGCAGTTCTTC.

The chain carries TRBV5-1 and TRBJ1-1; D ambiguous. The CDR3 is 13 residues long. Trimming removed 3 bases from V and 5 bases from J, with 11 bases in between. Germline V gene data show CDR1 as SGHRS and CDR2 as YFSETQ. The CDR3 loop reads CASSSTSWTEAFF. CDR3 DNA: TGCGCCAGCAGCTCGACATCGTGGACTGAAGCTTTCTTT.

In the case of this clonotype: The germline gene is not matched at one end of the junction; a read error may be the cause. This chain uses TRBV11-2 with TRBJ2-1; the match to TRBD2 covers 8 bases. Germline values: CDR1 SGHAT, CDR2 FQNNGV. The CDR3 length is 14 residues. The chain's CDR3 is CASGSIAGTHEQSF. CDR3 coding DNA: TGTGCCAGCGGCTCCATAGCGGGGACGCATGAGCAGTCCTTC.

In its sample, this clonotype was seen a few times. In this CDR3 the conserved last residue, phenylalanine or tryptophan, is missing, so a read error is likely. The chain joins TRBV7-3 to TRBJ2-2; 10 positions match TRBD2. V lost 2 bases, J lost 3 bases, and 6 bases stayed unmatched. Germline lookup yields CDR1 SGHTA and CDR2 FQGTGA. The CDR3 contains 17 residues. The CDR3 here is CASSLHPGTSDTGELFL. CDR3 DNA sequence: TGTGCCAGCAGCTTACATCCCGGGACTAGCGACACCGGGGAGCTGTTTTTA.

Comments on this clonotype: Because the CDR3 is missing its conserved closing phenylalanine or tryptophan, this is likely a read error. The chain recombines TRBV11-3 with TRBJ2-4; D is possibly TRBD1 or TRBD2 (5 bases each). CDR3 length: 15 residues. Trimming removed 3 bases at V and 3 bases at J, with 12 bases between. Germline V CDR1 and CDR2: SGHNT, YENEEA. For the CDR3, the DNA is TGTGCCAGCAGCTTCGAGGGGACCCGCAAAAACATTCAGTACCTA. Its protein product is CASSFEGTRKNIQYL.